Shown below are 5 T cell receptor beta chains from a single sample sequenced in a study of technical replicates of blood from a few donors. Repertoires were generated with immunoSEQ multiplex PCR, while TCRdb's copy carries only in-frame clones and drops some. The data show around 50,000 clones, more than 95% seen once. Material: T cells isolated from PBMCs. Every receptor here comes from a human donor in good health.

CDR3 nucleotide sequence: TGTGCCAGCAGGCTCCAAGATACTGGACAGGGGGTCAGAAACTATGGCTACACCTTC. Protein sequence: CASRLQDTGQGVRNYGYTF. The V call is TRBV4-2, the J call TRBJ1-2; 10 bases are shared with TRBD1. With V trimmed by 6 bases and J by 2 bases, 18 bases remained unmatched. The CDR3 extends over 19 amino acids. Per germline, CDR1 LGHNA and CDR2 YNFKEQ.

CDR3 in amino acids: CASSMPGLEETQYF. CDR3 nucleotide sequence: TGTGCCAGTAGTATGCCGGGACTAGAAGAGACCCAGTACTTC. The V and J genes are TRBV19 and TRBJ2-5; 8 bases map to TRBD2. This CDR3 contains 14 residues. V lost 3 bases to trimming and J lost 3 bases; unmatched junction nucleotides: 3. Germline CDR1 and CDR2: LNHDA and SQIVND (reference sequence).

The table lists this clone with a count of one. This chain joins TRBV11-2 and TRBJ2-3; no reliable D call. From germline, CDR1 is SGHAT and CDR2 FQNNGV. This CDR3 spans 14 amino acids. V was pared by 1 base and J by 2 bases, with 7 bases between. CDR3 in DNA: TGTGCCAGCAGCTTAGCAACAATCACAGATACGCAGTATTTT. Protein: CASSLATITDTQYF. The full variable domain, with the rest looked up from reference TRBV11-2 and TRBJ2-3, is EAGVAQSPRYKIIEKRQSVAFWCNPISGHATLYWYQQILGQGPKLLIQFQNNGVVDDSQLPKDRFSAERLKGVDSTLKIQPAKLEDSAVYLCASSLATITDTQYFGPGTRLTVL.

V usage is TRBV6-5 and J usage is TRBJ1-1; 9 nucleotides line up with TRBD1. With 8 bases clipped from V and 4 bases from J, the junction kept 2 bases outside the gene matches. The germline CDR1 and CDR2 sequences are MNHEY and SVGAGI. This CDR3 region has 12 residues. In DNA form, the CDR3 reads TGTGCCAGCGAGACAGGGGGCACTGAAGCTTTCTTT. Translated: CASETGGTEAFF.

This chain links TRBV6-1 with TRBJ2-5, with 7 positions matching TRBD2. This CDR3 spans 13 amino acids. V was clipped by 9 bases and J by 4 bases; unmatched bases: 8. From germline, CDR1 is MNHNS and CDR2 SASEGT. CDR3 region: CASTRLAGETQYF. The CDR3 region has the DNA TGTGCCAGTACCAGACTAGCTGGAGAGACCCAGTACTTC.